This TCR beta chain stems from a study of shared clonotypes between healthy human individuals. Note on this clone: The antigen is not known.

Naive-designated CD8 cells lacked CD45RO, were positively enriched for CCR7, and omitted terminally differentiated effector memory CD45RA+ cells. The healthy adult donors were HIV-negative and reported no recent acute infections or vaccinations. Every donor, a Caucasian adult, lived in Nashville, Tennessee. The protocol was immunoSEQ multiplex PCR, while the TCRdb copy is restricted to in-frame clones and leaves out a portion. This table holds around 2.1 million clones, under 95% found once. Study results and limitations: An effect of sequencing depth on clonotype sharing among donors was expected. Larger estimated richness was generally recorded for naive subsets relative to memory subsets.

The CDR3 is 14 residues long. Germline V CDR1 and CDR2: MDHEN, SYDVKM. J gave up 5 bases and V 9 bases, and 11 bases lay outside the gene matches. This receptor was taken from a man younger than 35 in good health. Some clones in this sample may be carry-over from other donors' samples. J is TRBJ2-3 and V is TRBV28; TRBD2 matches 7 bases. Input material: naive CD8+ T cells from PBMCs. In DNA, the CDR3 is TGTGCCAGTACGCCCGGCGGGGAGGGAGATACGCAGTATTTT. It specifies CASTPGGEGDTQYF.